This entry is about one TCR beta chain. Its antigen is not known. Profiled with immunoSEQ multiplex PCR; TCRdb holds only in-frame clones, not every one. The sample records tens of thousands of clones, 68% being singletons. This specimen comes from a study of vaccination effects on CD4 cells after COVID-19. On the study more broadly: Antigen-specific CD4+ T cells were expanded with viral peptide pools in the ViraFEST assay before sequencing. Wells of more than 1.5 million PBMC each were grown with around 10 IU/ml IL-2 and roughly 10 ug/ml peptides.

Having been cultured for roughly 11 days, the cells underwent CD4+ T cell isolation. The study's findings and limits: Clones arising from infection and from vaccination showed marked clonal contraction late after vaccination.

CDR3 length equals 12 residues. V lost 3 bases and J lost 10, with 10 bases in between. Germline V gene data show CDR1 as LGHDT and CDR2 as YNNKEL (reference sequence). The receptor was isolated from a human donor who received a COVID-19 vaccine. The chain couples TRBV3-1 (or the pseudogene TRBV3-2) to TRBJ2-1; D is uncertain. The sample was CD4+ T cells from PBMCs cultured without peptide, taken before COVID-19 vaccination. The CDR3 is CASSQRIGEQFF. The CDR3 DNA sequence: TGTGCCAGCAGCCAGCGCATCGGGGAGCAGTTCTTC.